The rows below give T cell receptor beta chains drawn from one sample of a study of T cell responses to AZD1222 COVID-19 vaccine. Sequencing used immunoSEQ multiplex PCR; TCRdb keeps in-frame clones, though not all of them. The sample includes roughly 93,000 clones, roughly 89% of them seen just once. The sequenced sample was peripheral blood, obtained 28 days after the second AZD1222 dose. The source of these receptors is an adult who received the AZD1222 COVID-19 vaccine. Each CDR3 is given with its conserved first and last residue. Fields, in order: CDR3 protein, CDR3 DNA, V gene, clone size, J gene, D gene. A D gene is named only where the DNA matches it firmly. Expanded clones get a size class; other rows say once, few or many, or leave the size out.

CDR3aa: CASSFTSGGAGEQFF
CDR3nt: TGCGCCAGCAGCTTTACTAGCGGGGGGGCGGGTGAGCAGTTCTTC
v_gene: TRBV5-1
abundance: -
j_gene: TRBJ2-1
d_gene: TRBD2

CDR3aa: CASSPGTGVNEQFF
CDR3nt: TGTGCCAGTAGCCCCGGGACAGGGGTTAATGAGCAGTTCTTC
v_gene: TRBV19
abundance: -
j_gene: TRBJ2-1
d_gene: TRBD1

CDR3aa: CASSLKGGEDYGYTF
CDR3nt: TGCGCCAGCAGCTTGAAGGGTGGGGAGGACTATGGCTACACCTTC
v_gene: TRBV5-1
abundance: few
j_gene: TRBJ1-2
d_gene: -

CDR3aa: CASPCFSGTCFYGYTF
CDR3nt: TGTGCCAGCCCTTGTTTTTCGGGGACTTGTTTCTATGGCTACACCTTC
v_gene: TRBV6-4
abundance: -
j_gene: TRBJ1-2
d_gene: -

CDR3aa: CASSQRAHGQGTFGYTF
CDR3nt: TGTGCCAGCAGCCAAAGGGCCCACGGACAGGGGACGTTTGGCTACACCTTC
v_gene: TRBV4-2
abundance: -
j_gene: TRBJ1-2
d_gene: TRBD1

CDR3aa: CASSELDVNEKLFF
CDR3nt: TGCGCCAGCAGTGAATTGGACGTGAATGAAAAACTGTTTTTT
v_gene: TRBV10-2
abundance: -
j_gene: TRBJ1-4
d_gene: -

CDR3aa: CASSSTVISGANVLTF
CDR3nt: TGTGCCAGCAGCTCAACCGTTATTTCTGGGGCCAACGTCCTGACTTTC
v_gene: TRBV7-6
abundance: -
j_gene: TRBJ2-6
d_gene: -

CDR3aa: CASSPPLAGGSYEQYF
CDR3nt: TGTGCCAGCTCACCACCGCTAGCGGGGGGTTCGTACGAGCAGTACTTC
v_gene: TRBV18
abundance: -
j_gene: TRBJ2-7
d_gene: TRBD2

CDR3aa: CASRQIGTGELFF
CDR3nt: TGTGCCAGCAGACAAATAGGGACCGGGGAGCTGTTTTTT
v_gene: TRBV3-1/TRBV3-2
abundance: -
j_gene: TRBJ2-2
d_gene: -

CDR3aa: CASRVGIQGNYGYTF
CDR3nt: TGTGCCAGCCGGGTTGGGATACAGGGGAACTATGGCTACACCTTC
v_gene: TRBV21-1
abundance: -
j_gene: TRBJ1-2
d_gene: -

CDR3aa: CSVLPRGSSEQFF
CDR3nt: TGCAGCGTTCTGCCCCGCGGGTCCAGTGAGCAGTTCTTC
v_gene: TRBV29-1
abundance: once
j_gene: TRBJ2-1
d_gene: -

CDR3aa: CASSLVGPQHF
CDR3nt: TGCGCCAGCAGCTTGGTTGGGCCCCAGCATTTT
v_gene: TRBV5-1
abundance: -
j_gene: TRBJ1-5
d_gene: -

CDR3aa: CASSQVPVGTFF
CDR3nt: TGTGCCAGCAGCCAAGTTCCGGTCGGTACTTTCTTT
v_gene: TRBV3-1/TRBV3-2
abundance: -
j_gene: TRBJ1-1
d_gene: -

CDR3aa: CASSPPPDRGHTDTQYF
CDR3nt: TGTGCCAGCTCACCACCCCCGGACAGGGGACACACAGATACGCAGTATTTT
v_gene: TRBV18
abundance: once
j_gene: TRBJ2-3
d_gene: TRBD1

CDR3aa: CAIKLPNTEAFF
CDR3nt: TGTGCCATCAAGCTACCGAACACTGAAGCTTTCTTT
v_gene: TRBV10-3
abundance: -
j_gene: TRBJ1-1
d_gene: -

CDR3aa: CASSPGTGLNQPQHF
CDR3nt: TGTGCCAGCTCACCCGGGACAGGACTCAATCAGCCCCAGCATTTT
v_gene: TRBV18
abundance: -
j_gene: TRBJ1-5
d_gene: TRBD1

CDR3aa: CASSWEAAYNEQFF
CDR3nt: TGTGCCAGCAGCTGGGAAGCGGCCTACAATGAGCAGTTCTTC
v_gene: TRBV3-1/TRBV3-2
abundance: -
j_gene: TRBJ2-1
d_gene: -

CDR3aa: CASSLIQGNTGELFF
CDR3nt: TGTGCCAGCAGCTTAATACAGGGGAACACCGGGGAGCTGTTTTTT
v_gene: TRBV7-9
abundance: -
j_gene: TRBJ2-2
d_gene: -

CDR3aa: CASSFWTGGELFF
CDR3nt: TGTGCCAGCAGTTTTTGGACAGGCGGGGAGCTGTTTTTT
v_gene: TRBV28
abundance: -
j_gene: TRBJ2-2
d_gene: TRBD1

CDR3aa: CASSLGGTVNYGYTF
CDR3nt: TGTGCCAGCAGCTTAGGGGGGACAGTAAACTATGGCTACACCTTC
v_gene: TRBV7-2
abundance: -
j_gene: TRBJ1-2
d_gene: TRBD1

CDR3aa: CASSYVRGAETQYF
CDR3nt: TGTGCCAGCAGTTACGTCAGGGGCGCGGAGACCCAGTACTTC
v_gene: TRBV6-5
abundance: -
j_gene: TRBJ2-5
d_gene: -

CDR3aa: CASSQEAGSYEQYF
CDR3nt: TGCGCCAGCAGCCAAGAAGCAGGGTCTTACGAGCAGTACTTC
v_gene: TRBV4-3
abundance: -
j_gene: TRBJ2-7
d_gene: -

CDR3aa: CASGGGRGTNEKLFF
CDR3nt: TGTGCCAGCGGCGGGGGGCGAGGGACTAATGAAAAACTGTTTTTT
v_gene: TRBV2
abundance: -
j_gene: TRBJ1-4
d_gene: -

CDR3aa: CASSLPSGESLFSPNTGELFF
CDR3nt: TGTGCCAGCAGCTTGCCTAGCGGGGAGAGCTTATTTTCCCCAAACACCGGGGAGCTGTTTTTT
v_gene: TRBV9
abundance: -
j_gene: TRBJ2-2
d_gene: TRBD2

CDR3aa: CASSVGWGSYGYTF
CDR3nt: TGTGCCAGCAGCGTAGGTTGGGGGTCGTATGGCTACACCTTC
v_gene: TRBV9
abundance: few
j_gene: TRBJ1-2
d_gene: -

CDR3aa: CASSLDVGVNTEAFF
CDR3nt: TGCGCCAGCAGCTTGGACGTAGGGGTGAACACTGAAGCTTTCTTT
v_gene: TRBV5-1
abundance: -
j_gene: TRBJ1-1
d_gene: -

CDR3aa: CASSIKSETQYF
CDR3nt: TGTGCCAGCAGTATTAAATCAGAGACCCAGTACTTC
v_gene: TRBV6-5
abundance: -
j_gene: TRBJ2-5
d_gene: -

CDR3aa: CASSQGPGQGANEQFF
CDR3nt: TGCGCCAGCAGCCAAGGCCCGGGACAGGGGGCGAATGAGCAGTTCTTC
v_gene: TRBV4-3
abundance: -
j_gene: TRBJ2-1
d_gene: TRBD1

CDR3aa: CASRRADSTEAFF
CDR3nt: TGTGCCAGCAGGAGAGCCGATAGCACTGAAGCTTTCTTT
v_gene: TRBV12-3/TRBV12-4
abundance: -
j_gene: TRBJ1-1
d_gene: -

CDR3aa: CASSQGTASPLHF
CDR3nt: TGTGCCAGCAGCCAAGGGACAGCTTCACCCCTCCACTTT
v_gene: TRBV3-1/TRBV3-2
abundance: -
j_gene: TRBJ1-6
d_gene: -

CDR3aa: CASSPQHTTRETQYF
CDR3nt: TGTGCCAGCAGTCCCCAGCACACAACCAGGGAGACCCAGTACTTC
v_gene: TRBV27
abundance: -
j_gene: TRBJ2-5
d_gene: -

CDR3aa: CASSPREGADGNQPQHF
CDR3nt: TGTGCCAGCAGTCCCCGGGAGGGGGCGGACGGCAATCAGCCCCAGCATTTT
v_gene: TRBV28
abundance: once
j_gene: TRBJ1-5
d_gene: TRBD1

CDR3aa: CASSLGTVQETQYF
CDR3nt: TGCGCCAGCAGCTTGGGGACTGTTCAAGAGACCCAGTACTTC
v_gene: TRBV5-1
abundance: -
j_gene: TRBJ2-5
d_gene: -

CDR3aa: CASSQQGNTEAFF
CDR3nt: TGTGCCAGCAGCCAACAGGGGAACACTGAAGCTTTCTTT
v_gene: TRBV5-4
abundance: -
j_gene: TRBJ1-1
d_gene: -

CDR3aa: CASSRTSGGAKAKNIQYF
CDR3nt: TGTGCCAGCAGTAGGACTAGCGGGGGGGCCAAAGCCAAAAACATTCAGTACTTC
v_gene: TRBV3-1/TRBV3-2
abundance: few
j_gene: TRBJ2-4
d_gene: TRBD2

CDR3aa: CASSGTEYRNTEAFF
CDR3nt: TGTGCCAGCAGTGGCACGGAGTACAGGAACACTGAAGCTTTCTTT
v_gene: TRBV25-1
abundance: once
j_gene: TRBJ1-1
d_gene: -

CDR3aa: CASSHSYEQYF
CDR3nt: TGTGCCAGCAGTCACTCCTACGAGCAGTACTTC
v_gene: TRBV6-2/TRBV6-3
abundance: -
j_gene: TRBJ2-7
d_gene: -

CDR3aa: CASSEHSGQRSTNEKLFF
CDR3nt: TGTGCCAGCAGTGAGCATTCGGGACAGAGATCAACTAATGAAAAACTGTTTTTT
v_gene: TRBV6-1
abundance: -
j_gene: TRBJ1-4
d_gene: TRBD1

CDR3aa: CASSVIAGSYNEQFF
CDR3nt: TGTGCCAGCAGTGTAATAGCGGGCTCCTACAATGAGCAGTTCTTC
v_gene: TRBV7-3
abundance: once
j_gene: TRBJ2-1
d_gene: TRBD2

CDR3aa: CASSYSPQGSNEKLFF
CDR3nt: TGTGCCAGCAGTTACTCTCCACAGGGCTCTAATGAAAAACTGTTTTTT
v_gene: TRBV6-5
abundance: -
j_gene: TRBJ1-4
d_gene: -

CDR3aa: CASNTLTLSSYNEQFF
CDR3nt: TGTGCCAGCAACACTCTGACCCTTAGCTCCTACAATGAGCAGTTCTTC
v_gene: TRBV5-5
abundance: once
j_gene: TRBJ2-1
d_gene: -

CDR3aa: CASSQMGPGNTIYF
CDR3nt: TGTGCCAGCAGCCAAATGGGTCCTGGAAACACCATATATTTT
v_gene: TRBV7-8
abundance: -
j_gene: TRBJ1-3
d_gene: -

CDR3aa: CASSQVYGTPYGYTF
CDR3nt: TGTGCCAGCAGCCAAGTATATGGCACCCCGTATGGCTACACCTTC
v_gene: TRBV3-1/TRBV3-2
abundance: -
j_gene: TRBJ1-2
d_gene: -

CDR3aa: CASRLTGAPYNSPLHF
CDR3nt: TGTGCCAGCAGACTAACAGGGGCCCCCTATAATTCACCCCTCCACTTT
v_gene: TRBV14
abundance: -
j_gene: TRBJ1-6
d_gene: TRBD1

CDR3aa: CASTSGIGRTGANVLTF
CDR3nt: TGTGCCAGCACCTCTGGAATCGGCCGAACTGGGGCCAACGTCCTGACTTTC
v_gene: TRBV5-4
abundance: -
j_gene: TRBJ2-6
d_gene: -

CDR3aa: CASSLKTGTEAFF
CDR3nt: TGTGCCAGCAGCTTGAAGACAGGCACTGAAGCTTTCTTT
v_gene: TRBV7-2
abundance: -
j_gene: TRBJ1-1
d_gene: -

CDR3aa: CASSSRQGSSDEQYF
CDR3nt: TGTGCCAGCAGCTCCCGACAGGGTTCGTCCGACGAGCAGTACTTC
v_gene: TRBV7-6
abundance: -
j_gene: TRBJ2-7
d_gene: TRBD1

CDR3aa: CASSGLTMNTEAFF
CDR3nt: TGCGCCAGCAGTGGGTTGACCATGAACACTGAAGCTTTCTTT
v_gene: TRBV5-1
abundance: -
j_gene: TRBJ1-1
d_gene: -

CDR3aa: CASSQGLAPTDTQYF
CDR3nt: TGCGCCAGCAGCCAGGGACTAGCTCCCACAGATACGCAGTATTTT
v_gene: TRBV4-3
abundance: -
j_gene: TRBJ2-3
d_gene: TRBD2

CDR3aa: CASSVGGSGANVLTF
CDR3nt: TGTGCCAGTAGTGTAGGAGGCTCTGGGGCCAACGTCCTGACTTTC
v_gene: TRBV19
abundance: -
j_gene: TRBJ2-6
d_gene: -

CDR3aa: CASSVDGIRETQYF
CDR3nt: TGTGCCAGCAGCGTAGATGGGATCCGGGAGACCCAGTACTTC
v_gene: TRBV9
abundance: -
j_gene: TRBJ2-5
d_gene: -

CDR3aa: CASSPPGADGFGYTF
CDR3nt: TGTGCCAGCAGCCCCCCGGGGGCGGATGGGTTTGGCTACACCTTC
v_gene: TRBV3-1/TRBV3-2
abundance: -
j_gene: TRBJ1-2
d_gene: -

CDR3aa: CASSEHRGYSNQPQHF
CDR3nt: TGTGCCAGCAGCGAACACAGGGGCTATAGCAATCAGCCCCAGCATTTT
v_gene: TRBV28
abundance: -
j_gene: TRBJ1-5
d_gene: TRBD1